Only one count was recorded for the clone carrying this T cell receptor (beta chain). This record belongs to a study of T cell changes during pregnancy in multiple sclerosis. In germline, CDR1 is SGHVS, CDR2 FQNEAQ. The CDR3 sequence is 15 residues long. Trimming stripped 3 bases from V and 2 bases from J, with 11 bases between. Profiling relied on immunoSEQ multiplex PCR, and the TCRdb table lists in-frame clones only, not all of them. Of fewer than 60,000 clones in the sample, approximately 90% were seen once. The source was peripheral blood, collected in the second trimester of pregnancy. This receptor was identified in a female donor with multiple sclerosis, enrolled in a pregnancy study. The chain links TRBV7-8 to TRBJ2-1; tentatively, D is TRBD1 (7 bases). The CDR3 bases are TGTGCCAGCAGCTTGGCGGGACAGACCTACAATGAGCAGTTCTTC. Translation: CASSLAGQTYNEQFF.